Following are 6 T cell receptor beta chains from one sample sequenced in a study of metastatic and nonmetastatic thyroid tumors. Patients were all untreated before their thyroid surgery. TCRdb re-clonotyped the PCR reads via MiXCR. Of about 40,000 clones in the sample, about 17% are singletons; the top ten hold 9.9%. Sequenced sample: tumor tissue. These receptors were collected from a female donor with papillary thyroid cancer or a benign thyroid nodule (not recorded which). Some clones in this sample may be carry-over from other donors' samples.

This clone came up many times. This chain links TRBV2 with TRBJ1-5; D might be TRBD1 (5 bases). The CDR3 runs 15 residues. Per the germline V gene, CDR1 is SNHLY and CDR2 is FYNNEI. The V end was cut by 4 bases, the J end by 7 bases, with 17 bases between. CDR3 sequence reads: CASSAGTMPIQPQHF. In nucleotides, the CDR3 is TGTGCCAGCAGTGCCGGGACGATGCCAATCCAGCCCCAGCATTTT. Drawing the rest from reference TRBV2 and TRBJ1-5, the complete variable domain is EPEVTQTPSHQVTQMGQEVILRCVPISNHLYFYWYRQILGQKVEFLVSFYNNEISEKSEIFDDQFSVERPDGSNFTLKIRSTKLEDSAMYFCASSAGTMPIQPQHFGDGTRLSIL.

The sample holds many counts of this clone. The chain uses TRBV7-2 and TRBJ2-7; 7 nucleotides line up with TRBD2. The germline gives CDR1 SGHTA, CDR2 FQGNSA. This CDR3 is 15 amino acids long. The V and J ends lost 3 bases and 5 bases, in that order; junction bases with no gene match: 10. CDR3 coding DNA: TGTGCCAGCAGCTTGGGCGGGAGTCTGGGCCACGAGCAGTACTTC. It codes for CASSLGGSLGHEQYF.

This clone was seen many times. V is TRBV28 and J is TRBJ2-1, with 11 bases identical to TRBD2. Germline values: CDR1 MDHEN, CDR2 SYDVKM. The CDR3 sequence is 17 residues long. The junction had 6 bases not matched to a gene; V was cut back by 5 bases and J by 0 bases. The DNA of the CDR3 is TGTGCCAGCAGTCTCCTAACTAGCGGGAGCTCCTACAATGAGCAGTTCTTC. It specifies CASSLLTSGSSYNEQFF.

The chain is built from TRBV6-2 or TRBV6-3 and TRBJ2-7; D may match TRBD1 or TRBD2 (5 bases each). Trimming removed 6 bases from V and 4 bases from J, with 16 bases in between. The V gene's germline CDR1 is MNHEY and CDR2 SVGEGT. The CDR3 covers 14 residues. The CDR3 spells CASRPLVREYEQYF. The CDR3 coding sequence is TGTGCCAGCAGACCACTCGTCAGGGAGTACGAGCAGTACTTC.

This clone was picked up many times. The chain links TRBV4-1 to TRBJ2-1; 7 bases map to TRBD2. CDR1 MGHRA and CDR2 YSYEKL come from the germline V gene. The J segment lost 3 bases and the V segment lost 3 bases, leaving 11 bases of the junction unmatched. The CDR3 has 17 amino acids. CDR3 amino acids: CASSQPSATSLYNEQFF. DNA for the CDR3: TGCGCCAGCAGCCAGCCCTCCGCGACTAGCCTCTACAATGAGCAGTTCTTC.

This chain connects TRBV5-1 to TRBJ2-3, with 8 bases matching TRBD1. The CDR3 length is 15 residues. J was trimmed by 2 bases and V by 6 bases; bases with no gene match: 8. Germline V gene data show CDR1 as SGHRS and CDR2 as YFSETQ. CDR3 protein: CASTPDRGHTDTQYF. As DNA, the CDR3 is TGCGCCAGCACCCCCGACAGGGGCCACACAGATACGCAGTATTTT.